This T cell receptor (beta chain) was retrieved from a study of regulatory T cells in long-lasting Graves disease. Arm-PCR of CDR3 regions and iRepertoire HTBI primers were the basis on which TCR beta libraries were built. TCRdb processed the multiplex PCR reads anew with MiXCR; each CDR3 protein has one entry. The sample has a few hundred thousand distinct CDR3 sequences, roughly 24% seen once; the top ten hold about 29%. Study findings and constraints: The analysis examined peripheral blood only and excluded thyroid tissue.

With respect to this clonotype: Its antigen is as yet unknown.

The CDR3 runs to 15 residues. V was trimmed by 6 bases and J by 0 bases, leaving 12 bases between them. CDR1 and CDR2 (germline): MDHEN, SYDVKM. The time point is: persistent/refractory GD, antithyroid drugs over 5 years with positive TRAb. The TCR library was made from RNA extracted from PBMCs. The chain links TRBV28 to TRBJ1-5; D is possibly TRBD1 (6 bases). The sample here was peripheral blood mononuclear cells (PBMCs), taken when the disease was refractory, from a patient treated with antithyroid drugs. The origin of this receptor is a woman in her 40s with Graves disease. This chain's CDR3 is CASSSGQYSNQPQHF. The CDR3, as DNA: TGTGCCAGCAGCTCGGGACAATATAGCAATCAGCCCCAGCATTTT.